What follows describes a single T cell receptor (beta chain). What it binds is unknown. The CDR3 has 12 residues. Trimming left V 5 bases short and J 3 bases short, with 8 bases between. Germline CDR1 and CDR2: SGHAT and FQNNGV. The protocol was immunoSEQ multiplex PCR, while the TCRdb copy is restricted to in-frame clones and leaves out a portion. The sample shows around 93,000 clones, over 80% of them seen only once. This sample is part of a study of graft-versus-host responses after intestinal transplantation. As for the study in general: Transplants given to recipients were multivisceral, liver-intestinal, or isolated intestinal. Study-level results: Allograft clonal ratios (graft-versus-host to host-versus-graft) were high in patients who had graft-donor T cell macrochimerism.

The TCR comes from a human donor who received an intestinal transplant. Sequences were derived from unstimulated CD8+ T cells sorted from spleen or lymph node cells, sampled before intestinal transplant. The chain employs TRBV11-2 and TRBJ2-7; perhaps TRBD1 as D (5 bases). The CDR3 nucleotides read TGTGCCAGCAGCCCCCAGGGCTACGAGCAGTACTTC. Residues: CASSPQGYEQYF.